This TCR beta chain was found in a study of OX40 agonist ivuxolimab in advanced cancers. Study-level background: Males comprised about 84% of the group, whose mean age was approximately 61 years (range roughly 20 to 85). Findings and caveats of the study: Within 6 weeks, CD4+ and CD8+ blood T cells expanded clonally at 0.1 to 3.0 mg/kg.

A word on this clone: Its antigen is unidentified.

This CDR3 has 14 amino acids. Germline V lookup: CDR1 MDHEN, CDR2 SYDVKM. The V and J ends lost 8 bases and 3 bases, in that order; junction bases with no gene match: 3. Data came from immunoSEQ multiplex PCR; TCRdb stores just in-frame clones and leaves some out. The sample has 50,000 to 65,000 clones, 86% seen once; the top ten hold approximately 1.1%. This receptor was identified in an adult with an advanced solid tumor such as melanoma, head and neck, liver or kidney cancer. The sequenced sample was CD4+ or CD8+ T cells sorted from blood, obtained in a trial of the OX40 agonist ivuxolimab. The rearrangement links TRBV28 to TRBJ2-1, with 11 positions matching TRBD2. The CDR3 nucleotides read TGTGCCAGCCTAGCGGGAGGCCACTACAATGAGCAGTTCTTC. Translated, it gives CASLAGGHYNEQFF.